The sequence of this T cell receptor beta chain was determined in a study of blood T cell repertoires in COVID-19. Study information: Sources were T cells, B-cell-depleted T cells, or PBMCs; the material itself was cDNA or gDNA.

Libraries were prepared by immunoSEQ multiplex PCR; TCRdb keeps only in-frame clonotypes and omits some of them. The table includes 50,000 to 75,000 clones, about 90% detected once. This CDR3 spans 13 amino acids. CDR1 is SGHTA, CDR2 FQGNSA, per germline. V was pared by 5 bases and J by 9 bases, with 5 bases of the junction left unmatched. This clonotype was sampled from a man older than 75 in a cohort sampled during active COVID-19. This sequence joins TRBV7-2 and TRBJ1-3; TRBD1 matches 9 bases. Sequenced sample: peripheral blood. The CDR3 bases are TGTGCCAGCAGCCCCCGACAGGGGGGCACCATATATTTT. Translating gives CASSPRQGGTIYF.